Reported below is one T cell receptor (beta chain). The entry originates in a study of blood T cell repertoires in COVID-19. Study-wide context: Acute and convalescent COVID-19 samples came from the United States, Italy and Spain. Sample material is recorded as cDNA or gDNA derived from T cells, B-cell-depleted T cells, or PBMCs.

Per the authors' pipeline: Counts of nucleated cells, estimated from reference gene primer amplification, were obtained. Sequencing was performed with immunoSEQ multiplex PCR; in TCRdb, only in-frame clones are kept and a portion is missing. The V and J calls and clone size come from that table; D and trimming were worked out from the DNA. The repertoire has 200,000 to 250,000 clones, around 80% of them found once; the top ten carry about 7%. The CDR3 spans 15 residues. Germline CDR1 is SGHTA and CDR2 is FQGNSA. V trimming: 1 base; J trimming: 7 bases; junction bases outside the gene matches: 8. The receptor was derived from a woman in her seventies with acute or convalescent COVID-19. The chain uses TRBV7-2 and TRBJ2-7; 9 positions agree with TRBD2. The specimen was peripheral blood. CDR3 nucleotides: TGTGCCAGCAGCTTAGGCGGGGGGGCCCCTCGGGAGCAGTACTTC. Encoded protein: CASSLGGGAPREQYF.